The clone carrying this T cell receptor (beta chain) has just one count. Its antigen remains unidentified. A much larger clone differs by one base, so this may be a read error. The final CDR3 position lacks the conserved phenylalanine or tryptophan, pointing to a likely read error. This sample is part of a study of T cell repertoires in cytomegalovirus infection. The wider study: Indicated by public TCR beta signatures were CMV infection and matching HLA type.

TCRdb reprocessed the reads via MiXCR and lists one record per CDR3 protein. The table has about 490,000 distinct CDR3 sequences, 16% seen once. General study findings and limits: The cumulative frequency of public TCR beta families distinguished individuals who carried CMV together with the relevant HLA. The ex vivo response showed dominance by HLA-C-restricted CMV-specific TCR beta clonotypes.

J was trimmed by 2 bases and V by 4 bases; bases with no gene match: 2. The CDR3 sequence is 13 residues long. The germline CDR1 and CDR2 sequences are SGHDT and YYEEEE. This chain uses TRBV5-6 with TRBJ2-7; 8 bases are a match to TRBD1. Sequences were obtained from CD8+ T cells from PBMCs. The receptor's source is a human donor in good health (CMV status not recorded). Some clones in this sample may be carry-over from other donors' samples. The CDR3 spells CASSQTGAYEQYL. The CDR3 bases are TGTGCCAGCAGCCAGACAGGGGCCTACGAGCAGTACTTA.